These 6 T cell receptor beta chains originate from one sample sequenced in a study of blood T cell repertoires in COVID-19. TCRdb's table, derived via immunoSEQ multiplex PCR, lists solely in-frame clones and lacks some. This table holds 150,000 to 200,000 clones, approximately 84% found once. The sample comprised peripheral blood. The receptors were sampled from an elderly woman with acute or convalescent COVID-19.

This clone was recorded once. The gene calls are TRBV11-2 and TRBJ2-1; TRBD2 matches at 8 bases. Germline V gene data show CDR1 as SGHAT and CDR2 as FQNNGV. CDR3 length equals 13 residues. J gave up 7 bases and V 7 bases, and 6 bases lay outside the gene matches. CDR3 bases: TGTGCCAGCAAAGGACTAGCAAGGAATGAGCAGTTCTTC. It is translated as CASKGLARNEQFF.

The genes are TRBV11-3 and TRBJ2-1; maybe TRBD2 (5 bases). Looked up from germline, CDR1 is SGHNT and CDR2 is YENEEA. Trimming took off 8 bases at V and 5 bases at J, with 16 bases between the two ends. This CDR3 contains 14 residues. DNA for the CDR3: TGTGCCAGCGCACCCACGGGGAAAAACAATGAGCAGTTCTTC. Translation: CASAPTGKNNEQFF.

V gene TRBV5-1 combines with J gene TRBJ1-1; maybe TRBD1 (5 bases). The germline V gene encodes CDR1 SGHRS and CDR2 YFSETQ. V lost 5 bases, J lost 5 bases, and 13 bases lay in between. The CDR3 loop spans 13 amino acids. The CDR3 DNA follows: TGCGCCAGCAGGGATGCGGGGGGAACTGAAGCTTTCTTT. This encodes CASRDAGGTEAFF.

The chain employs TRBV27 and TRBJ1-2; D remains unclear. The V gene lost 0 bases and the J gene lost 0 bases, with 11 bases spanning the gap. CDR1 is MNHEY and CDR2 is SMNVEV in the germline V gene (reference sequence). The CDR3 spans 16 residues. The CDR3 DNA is TGTGCCAGCAGTTTATCGTACAGAGATACTAACTATGGCTACACCTTC. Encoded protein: CASSLSYRDTNYGYTF.

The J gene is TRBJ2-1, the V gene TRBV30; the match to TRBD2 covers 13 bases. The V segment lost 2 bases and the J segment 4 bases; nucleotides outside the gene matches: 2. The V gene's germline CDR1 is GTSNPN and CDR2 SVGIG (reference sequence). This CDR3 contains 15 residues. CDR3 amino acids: CAWSRGLAGYNEQFF. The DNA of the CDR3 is TGTGCCTGGAGTAGGGGACTAGCGGGATACAATGAGCAGTTCTTC.

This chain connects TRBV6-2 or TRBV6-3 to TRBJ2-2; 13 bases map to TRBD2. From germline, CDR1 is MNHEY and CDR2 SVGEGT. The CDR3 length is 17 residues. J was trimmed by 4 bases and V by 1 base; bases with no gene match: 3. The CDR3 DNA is TGTGCCAGCAGTTACTGGGGACTAGCGGGGACCACCGGGGAGCTGTTTTTT. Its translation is CASSYWGLAGTTGELFF.